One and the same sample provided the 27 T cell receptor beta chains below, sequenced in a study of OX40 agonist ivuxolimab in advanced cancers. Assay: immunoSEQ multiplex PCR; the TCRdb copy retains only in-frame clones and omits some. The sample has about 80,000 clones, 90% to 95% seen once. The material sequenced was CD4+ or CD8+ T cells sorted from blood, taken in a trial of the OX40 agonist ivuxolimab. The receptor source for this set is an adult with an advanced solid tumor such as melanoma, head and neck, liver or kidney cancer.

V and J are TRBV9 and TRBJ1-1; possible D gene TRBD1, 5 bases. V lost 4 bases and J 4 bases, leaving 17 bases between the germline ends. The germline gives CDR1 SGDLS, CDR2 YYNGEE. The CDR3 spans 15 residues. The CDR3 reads CASSRTRDPITEAFF. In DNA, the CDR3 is TGTGCCAGCAGCCGCACCAGGGACCCCATCACTGAAGCTTTCTTT.

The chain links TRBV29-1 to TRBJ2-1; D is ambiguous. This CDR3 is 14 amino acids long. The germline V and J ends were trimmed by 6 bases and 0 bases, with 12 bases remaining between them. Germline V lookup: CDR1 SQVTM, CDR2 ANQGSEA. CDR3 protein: CSVQSDNSYNEQFF. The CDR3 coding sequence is TGCAGCGTCCAGAGCGATAACTCCTACAATGAGCAGTTCTTC.

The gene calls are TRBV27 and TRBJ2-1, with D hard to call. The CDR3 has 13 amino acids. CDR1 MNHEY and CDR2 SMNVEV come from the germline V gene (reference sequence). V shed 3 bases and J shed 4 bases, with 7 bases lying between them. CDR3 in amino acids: CASSLRGYNEQFF. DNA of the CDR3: TGTGCCAGCAGTTTGAGAGGTTACAATGAGCAGTTCTTC.

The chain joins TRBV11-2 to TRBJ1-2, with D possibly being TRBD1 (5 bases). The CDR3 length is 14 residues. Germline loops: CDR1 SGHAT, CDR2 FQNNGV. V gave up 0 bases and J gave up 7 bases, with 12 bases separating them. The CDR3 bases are TGTGCCAGCAGCTTAGAAGGGGTTCGGAGTGGCTACACCTTC. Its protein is CASSLEGVRSGYTF.

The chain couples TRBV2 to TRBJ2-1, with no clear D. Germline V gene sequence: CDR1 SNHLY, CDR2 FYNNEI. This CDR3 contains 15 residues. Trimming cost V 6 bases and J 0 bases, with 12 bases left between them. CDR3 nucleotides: TGTGCCAGCAGGCTAAGTCGTAGCTCCTACAATGAGCAGTTCTTC. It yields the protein CASRLSRSSYNEQFF.

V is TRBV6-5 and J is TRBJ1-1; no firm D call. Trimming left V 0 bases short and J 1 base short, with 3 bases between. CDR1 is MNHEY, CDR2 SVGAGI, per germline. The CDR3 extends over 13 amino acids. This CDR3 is CASSYSRNTEAFF. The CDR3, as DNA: TGTGCCAGCAGTTACTCACGGAACACTGAAGCTTTCTTT.

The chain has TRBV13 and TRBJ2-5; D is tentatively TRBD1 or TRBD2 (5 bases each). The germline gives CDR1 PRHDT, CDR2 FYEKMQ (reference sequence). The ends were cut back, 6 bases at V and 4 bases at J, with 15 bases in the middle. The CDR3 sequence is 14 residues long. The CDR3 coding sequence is TGTGCCAGCAGAGGGACGTCGCAAGGAGAGACCCAGTACTTC. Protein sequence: CASRGTSQGETQYF.

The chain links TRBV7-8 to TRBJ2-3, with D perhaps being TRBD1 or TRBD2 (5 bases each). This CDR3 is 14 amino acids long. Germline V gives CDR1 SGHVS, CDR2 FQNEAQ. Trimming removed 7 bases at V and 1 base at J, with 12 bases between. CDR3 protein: CASKWGYGTDTQYF. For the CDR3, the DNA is TGTGCCAGCAAATGGGGGTACGGCACAGATACGCAGTATTTT. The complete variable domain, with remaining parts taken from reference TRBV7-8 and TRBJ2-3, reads GAGVSQSPRYKVAKRGQDVALRCDPISGHVSLFWYQQALGQGPEFLTYFQNEAQLDKSGLPSDRFFAERPEGSVSTLKIQRTQQEDSAVYLCASKWGYGTDTQYFGPGTRLTVL.

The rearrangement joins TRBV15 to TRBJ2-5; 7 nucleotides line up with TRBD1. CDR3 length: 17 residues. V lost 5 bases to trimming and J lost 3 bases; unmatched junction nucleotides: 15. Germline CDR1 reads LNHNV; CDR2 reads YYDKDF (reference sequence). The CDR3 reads CATSGNRGRIGKETQYF. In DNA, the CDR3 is TGTGCCACCAGCGGGAACAGGGGAAGAATTGGAAAAGAGACCCAGTACTTC.

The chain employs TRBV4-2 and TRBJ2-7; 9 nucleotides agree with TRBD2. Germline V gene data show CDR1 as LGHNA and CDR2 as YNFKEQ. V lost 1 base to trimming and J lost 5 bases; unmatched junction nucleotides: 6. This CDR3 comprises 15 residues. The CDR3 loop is CASSQGPSGNHEQYF. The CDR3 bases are TGTGCCAGCAGCCAAGGTCCTAGCGGGAACCACGAGCAGTACTTC.

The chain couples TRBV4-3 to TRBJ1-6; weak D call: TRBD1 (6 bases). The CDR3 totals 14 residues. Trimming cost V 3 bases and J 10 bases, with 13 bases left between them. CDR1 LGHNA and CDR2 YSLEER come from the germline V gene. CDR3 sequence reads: CASSHGGAESPLHF. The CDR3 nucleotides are TGCGCCAGCAGCCACGGGGGCGCAGAGTCACCCCTCCACTTT.

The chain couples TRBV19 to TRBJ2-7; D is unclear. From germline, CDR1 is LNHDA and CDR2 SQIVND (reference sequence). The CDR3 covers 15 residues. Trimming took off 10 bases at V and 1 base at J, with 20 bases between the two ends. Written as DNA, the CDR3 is TGTGCCACCCTAGTATGGACGGATAAATCCTACGAGCAGTACTTC. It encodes CATLVWTDKSYEQYF.

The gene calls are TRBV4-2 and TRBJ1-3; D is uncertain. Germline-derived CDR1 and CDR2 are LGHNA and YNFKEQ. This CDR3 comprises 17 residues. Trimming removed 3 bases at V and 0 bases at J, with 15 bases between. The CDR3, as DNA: TGTGCCAGCAGCCAGGGTGATCAGCCTCGCTCTGGAAACACCATATATTTT. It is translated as CASSQGDQPRSGNTIYF.

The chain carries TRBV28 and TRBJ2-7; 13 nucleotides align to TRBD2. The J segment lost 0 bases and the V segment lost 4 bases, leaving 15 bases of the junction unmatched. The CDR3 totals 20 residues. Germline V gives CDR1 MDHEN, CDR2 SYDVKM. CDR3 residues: CASSCPSGLAGPLISYEQYF. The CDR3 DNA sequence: TGTGCCAGCAGTTGCCCCTCGGGACTAGCGGGACCTCTGATCTCCTACGAGCAGTACTTC.

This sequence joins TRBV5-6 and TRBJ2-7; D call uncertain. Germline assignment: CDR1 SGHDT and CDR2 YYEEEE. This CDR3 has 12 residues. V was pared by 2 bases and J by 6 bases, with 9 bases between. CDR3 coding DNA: TGTGCCAGCAGCTTCAGTTTGGGCGAGCAGTACTTC. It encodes CASSFSLGEQYF.

Here the CDR3 reads CASSSRTGTNEQFF. The CDR3 DNA sequence: TGTGCCAGCAGCTCCCGGACAGGGACCAATGAGCAGTTCTTC. This chain joins TRBV5-4 and TRBJ2-1; TRBD1 agrees at 8 bases. The CDR3 spans 14 residues. The ends lost 3 bases at V and 6 bases at J; junction bases unmatched: 5. CDR1 and CDR2 from the germline V gene are SGHNT and YYREEE (reference sequence).

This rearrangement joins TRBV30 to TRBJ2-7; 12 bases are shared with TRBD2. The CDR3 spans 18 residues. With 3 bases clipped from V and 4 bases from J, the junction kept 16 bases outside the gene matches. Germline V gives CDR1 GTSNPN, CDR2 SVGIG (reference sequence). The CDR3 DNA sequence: TGTGCCTGGAGCGCCACGCCAACTAGCGGGAGGATTCATTACGAGCAGTACTTC. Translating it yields CAWSATPTSGRIHYEQYF. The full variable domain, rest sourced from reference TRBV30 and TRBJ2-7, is SQTIHQWPATLVQPVGSPLSLECTVEGTSNPNLYWYRQAAGRGLQLLFYSVGIGQISSEVPQNLSASRPQDRQFILSSKKLLLSDSGFYLCAWSATPTSGRIHYEQYFGPGTRLTVT.

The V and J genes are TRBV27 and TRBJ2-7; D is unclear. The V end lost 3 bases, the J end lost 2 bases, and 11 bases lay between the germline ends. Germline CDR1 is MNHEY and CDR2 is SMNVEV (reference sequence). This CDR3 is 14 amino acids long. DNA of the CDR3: TGTGCCAGCAGTTTCCAGGCGTTTACCTACGAGCAGTACTTC. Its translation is CASSFQAFTYEQYF.

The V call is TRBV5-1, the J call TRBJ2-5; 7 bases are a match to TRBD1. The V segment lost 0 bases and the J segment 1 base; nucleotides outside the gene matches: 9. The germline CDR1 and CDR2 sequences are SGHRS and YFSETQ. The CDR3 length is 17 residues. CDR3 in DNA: TGCGCCAGCAGCTTGGCCGTGACAGGGATGATCCAAGAGACCCAGTACTTC. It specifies CASSLAVTGMIQETQYF.

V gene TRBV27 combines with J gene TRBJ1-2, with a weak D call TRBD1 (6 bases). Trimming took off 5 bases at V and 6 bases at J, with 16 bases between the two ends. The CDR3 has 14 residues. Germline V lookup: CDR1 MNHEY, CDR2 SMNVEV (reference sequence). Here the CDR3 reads CASSPRGGRDGYTF. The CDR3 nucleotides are TGTGCCAGCAGTCCCCGAGGGGGGAGGGATGGCTACACCTTC.

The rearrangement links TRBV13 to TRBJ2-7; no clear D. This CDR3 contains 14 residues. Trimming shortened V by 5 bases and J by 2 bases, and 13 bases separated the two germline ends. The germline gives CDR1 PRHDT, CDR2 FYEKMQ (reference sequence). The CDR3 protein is CASSQSMGTYEQYF. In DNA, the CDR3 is TGTGCCAGCAGCCAAAGTATGGGTACCTACGAGCAGTACTTC.

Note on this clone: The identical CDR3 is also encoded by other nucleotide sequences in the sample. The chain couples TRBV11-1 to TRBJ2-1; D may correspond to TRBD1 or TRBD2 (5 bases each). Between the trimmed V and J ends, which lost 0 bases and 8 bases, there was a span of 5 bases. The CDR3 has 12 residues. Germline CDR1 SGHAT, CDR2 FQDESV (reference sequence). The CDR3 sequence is CASSLAGHEQFF. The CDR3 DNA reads TGTGCCAGCAGCTTAGCGGGACATGAGCAGTTCTTC.

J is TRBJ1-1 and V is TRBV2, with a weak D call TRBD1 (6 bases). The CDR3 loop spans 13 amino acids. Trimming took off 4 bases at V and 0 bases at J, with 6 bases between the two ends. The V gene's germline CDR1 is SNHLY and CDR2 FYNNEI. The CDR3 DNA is TGTGCCAGCAGTGCAGGGGTGAACACTGAAGCTTTCTTT. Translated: CASSAGVNTEAFF. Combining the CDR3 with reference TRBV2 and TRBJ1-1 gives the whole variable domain EPEVTQTPSHQVTQMGQEVILRCVPISNHLYFYWYRQILGQKVEFLVSFYNNEISEKSEIFDDQFSVERPDGSNFTLKIRSTKLEDSAMYFCASSAGVNTEAFFGQGTRLTVV.

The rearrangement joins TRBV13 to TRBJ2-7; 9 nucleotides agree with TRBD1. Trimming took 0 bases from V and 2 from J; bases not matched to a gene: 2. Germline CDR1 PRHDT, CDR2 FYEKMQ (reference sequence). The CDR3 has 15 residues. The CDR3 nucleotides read TGTGCCAGCAGCTTAGGACAGGGGGCACCCTACGAGCAGTACTTC. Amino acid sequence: CASSLGQGAPYEQYF.

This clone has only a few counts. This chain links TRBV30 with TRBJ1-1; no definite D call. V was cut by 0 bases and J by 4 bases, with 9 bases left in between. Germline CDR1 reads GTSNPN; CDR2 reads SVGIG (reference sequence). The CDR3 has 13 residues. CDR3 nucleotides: TGTGCCTGGAGTGTACAACTTGGCACTGAAGCTTTCTTT. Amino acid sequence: CAWSVQLGTEAFF. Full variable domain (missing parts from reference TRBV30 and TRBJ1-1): SQTIHQWPATLVQPVGSPLSLECTVEGTSNPNLYWYRQAAGRGLQLLFYSVGIGQISSEVPQNLSASRPQDRQFILSSKKLLLSDSGFYLCAWSVQLGTEAFFGQGTRLTVV.

The chain's CDR3 is CASSFGTSSNEQFF. CDR3 coding DNA: TGTGCCAGCAGCTTCGGGACTAGCAGCAATGAGCAGTTCTTC. The chain has TRBV9 and TRBJ2-1, with 9 bases that match TRBD2. From germline, CDR1 is SGDLS and CDR2 YYNGEE. After removal of 4 bases from V and 6 bases from J, the junction contained 5 bases not matched to a gene. CDR3 size: 14 residues.

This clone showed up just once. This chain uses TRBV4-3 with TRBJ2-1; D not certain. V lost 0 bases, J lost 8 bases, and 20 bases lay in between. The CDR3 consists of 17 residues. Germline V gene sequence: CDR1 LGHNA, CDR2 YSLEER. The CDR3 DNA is TGCGCCAGCAGCCAAGATCTGTACGTAGGTATGTTCGATGAGCAGTTCTTC. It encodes CASSQDLYVGMFDEQFF.